A single sample gave rise to the 13 T cell receptor beta chains below, sequenced in a study of blood T cell repertoires in COVID-19. The method was immunoSEQ multiplex PCR; TCRdb's version includes in-frame clones alone and lacks a portion of them. The sample lists approximately 140,000 clones, approximately 86% occurring once. The specimen was PBMCs or T cells enriched from blood (not recorded which). The receptors here all came from a woman in her forties or fifties who had recovered from COVID-19.

This rearrangement joins TRBV7-8 to TRBJ1-1; 7 bases are a match to TRBD1. V lost 5 bases, J lost 3 bases, and 6 bases stayed unmatched. The V gene's germline CDR1 is SGHVS and CDR2 FQNEAQ. The CDR3 has 14 residues. The CDR3 reads CASSKQGPYTEAFF. The CDR3 DNA follows: TGTGCCAGCAGCAAACAGGGGCCATACACTGAAGCTTTCTTT.

The genes are TRBV5-8 and TRBJ1-6; possible D gene TRBD1, 6 bases. The CDR3 runs to 17 residues. Trimming took off 4 bases at V and 10 bases at J, with 24 bases between the two ends. Germline values: CDR1 SGHTS, CDR2 YDEGEE. CDR3 nucleotides: TGTGCCAGCAGCCCTGTACCAACTCCAGGGGTAAACTCACCCCTCCACTTT. This translates into CASSPVPTPGVNSPLHF.

The DNA for the CDR3 is TGTGCCAGCACCATTGGCAGGGAGCAGTACTTC. Protein: CASTIGREQYF. The chain employs TRBV7-9 and TRBJ2-7; D remains unclear. V gave up 7 bases and J gave up 7 bases, with 11 bases separating them. The CDR3 is made up of 11 amino acids. Germline values: CDR1 SEHNR, CDR2 FQNEAQ (reference sequence).

A single count supports this clone. V usage is TRBV19 and J usage is TRBJ2-1, with D maybe TRBD1 (5 bases). Germline V gene lookup returns CDR1 LNHDA and CDR2 SQIVND (reference sequence). This CDR3 contains 13 residues. The V end was cut by 0 bases, the J end by 8 bases, with 8 bases between. CDR3 sequence (DNA): TGTGCCAGTAGTATAGACCAGGGATATGAGCAGTTCTTC. This translates into CASSIDQGYEQFF.

The J gene is TRBJ2-7, the V gene TRBV19; TRBD2 agrees at 12 bases. Germline V gives CDR1 LNHDA, CDR2 SQIVND (reference sequence). V lost 3 bases, J lost 3 bases, and 3 bases stayed unmatched. This CDR3 region has 15 residues. CDR3 amino acids: CASSMGLAGNYEQYF. The CDR3 coding sequence is TGTGCCAGTAGTATGGGACTAGCGGGTAACTACGAGCAGTACTTC.

The chain employs TRBV6-5 and TRBJ2-5; weak D call: TRBD2 (7 bases). V was clipped by 6 bases and J by 5 bases, with 16 bases between them. The V gene's germline CDR1 is MNHEY and CDR2 SVGAGI. The CDR3 covers 14 residues. CDR3 sequence (DNA): TGTGCCAGCAGATCTACGGGGGGCGGGGAGACCCAGTACTTC. It specifies CASRSTGGGETQYF.

CDR3 in amino acids: CASSLTVSYGYTF. CDR3 DNA sequence: TGTGCCAGTAGCCTGACAGTTTCCTATGGCTACACCTTC. The V and J genes are TRBV19 and TRBJ1-2; a possible D gene is TRBD1 (5 bases). Germline CDR1 and CDR2: LNHDA and SQIVND (reference sequence). Deletions cut 6 bases from V and 4 bases from J, with 12 bases between. The CDR3 covers 13 residues.

V usage is TRBV11-3 and J usage is TRBJ2-1; 14 bases fit TRBD2. The CDR3 sequence is 16 residues long. Germline CDR1 reads SGHNT; CDR2 reads YENEEA. The V and J ends lost 4 bases and 7 bases, in that order; junction bases with no gene match: 6. CDR3 nucleotides: TGTGCCAGCAGCTCAAGACTAGCGGGGGGGCGAAATGAGCAGTTCTTC. Its translation: CASSSRLAGGRNEQFF.

In DNA, the CDR3 is TGCGCCAGCAGCCCCCGGCAGGGAAGGGGCACAGATACGCAGTATTTT. Translated, it gives CASSPRQGRGTDTQYF. This rearrangement joins TRBV4-1 to TRBJ2-3, with D possibly being TRBD1 (5 bases). V was clipped by 4 bases and J by 1 base, with 15 bases between them. The germline CDR1 and CDR2 sequences are MGHRA and YSYEKL. The CDR3 totals 16 residues.

This clone was seen more than once but under ten times. This chain uses TRBV11-3 with TRBJ2-3, with TRBD1 identical over 10 bases. V lost 1 base and J lost 6; bases outside the gene matches: 4. Germline V CDR1 and CDR2: SGHNT, YENEEA. The CDR3 consists of 15 residues. As DNA, the CDR3 is TGTGCCAGCAGCTTAGGTGGGACAGGGGTTGATACGCAGTATTTT. Protein product: CASSLGGTGVDTQYF. The variable domain in full, with the rest retrieved from reference TRBV11-3 and TRBJ2-3, is EAGVVQSPRYKIIEKKQPVAFWCNPISGHNTLYWYLQNLGQGPELLIRYENEEAVDDSQLPKDRFSAERLKGVDSTLKIQPAELGDSAVYLCASSLGGTGVDTQYFGPGTRLTVL.

The chain links TRBV7-2 to TRBJ1-1; unclear D gene. V lost 7 bases to trimming and J lost 0 bases, with 12 bases between them. Germline CDR1 SGHTA, CDR2 FQGNSA. The CDR3 contains 14 residues. CDR3: CASTPGRVNTEAFF. For the CDR3, the DNA is TGTGCCAGCACCCCCGGGCGGGTGAACACTGAAGCTTTCTTT.

The chain is built from TRBV3-1 (or the pseudogene TRBV3-2) and TRBJ1-3, with D perhaps matching TRBD1 (5 bases). Deletions cut 3 bases from V and 0 bases from J, with 6 bases between. The CDR3 covers 14 residues. Per the germline V gene, CDR1 is LGHDT and CDR2 is YNNKEL (reference sequence). Here the CDR3 DNA reads TGTGCCAGCAGCCAGGGGGGCTCTGGAAACACCATATATTTT. Its protein is CASSQGGSGNTIYF.

The chain employs TRBV5-1 and TRBJ1-2; 7 positions agree with TRBD1. This CDR3 is built from 15 residues. CDR1 SGHRS and CDR2 YFSETQ come from the germline V gene. V gave up 2 bases and J gave up 6 bases; unmatched junction bases: 10. The CDR3 DNA follows: TGCGCCAGCAGCTTTGGGGCACAGGGGACGAATGGCTACACCTTC. Translation gives CASSFGAQGTNGYTF.